This TCR beta chain derives from a study of blood T cell repertoires in COVID-19. Turning to the study itself: From the United States, Italy and Spain came samples of acute and convalescent COVID-19. Sample material is recorded as cDNA or gDNA derived from T cells, B-cell-depleted T cells, or PBMCs.

The CDR3 is 13 residues long. V trimming: 5 bases; J trimming: 6 bases; junction bases outside the gene matches: 3. The germline gives CDR1 GTSNPN, CDR2 SVGIG (reference sequence). Study processing details: Amplifying reference gene primers gave estimates of nucleated cell counts. Profiled with immunoSEQ multiplex PCR; TCRdb holds only in-frame clones, not every one. The V and J calls and the clone size are those of that table, but D and trimming were determined from the DNA. The sample yields 95,000 to 150,000 clones, roughly four fifths seen once. Enrolment of Seattle patients took place during active infection, and they were followed longitudinally.

The chain links TRBV30 to TRBJ2-1, with 11 positions matching TRBD2. The specimen was peripheral blood. This TCR was recovered from a man aged 30 to 39 with COVID-19, enrolled during active disease. This CDR3 reads CAWASGGSNEQFF. The DNA for the CDR3 is TGTGCCTGGGCTAGCGGGGGGTCCAATGAGCAGTTCTTC.